This T cell receptor (beta chain) is drawn from a study of control samples from healthy donors and cancer patients. This CDR3 is built from 13 residues. J was trimmed by 5 bases and V by 10 bases; bases with no gene match: 6. Germline loops: CDR1 MNHEY, CDR2 SVGAGI. A few counts support this clone. Here immunoSEQ multiplex PCR was the method, and the copy in TCRdb shows in-frame clones only, minus some. The sample includes fewer than 95,000 clones, 70% to 90% of them seen just once. This TCR derives from a man aged 30 to 39 in good health. The sequenced material came from blood. The V call is TRBV6-5, the J call TRBJ1-5; 9 nucleotides line up with TRBD1. The CDR3 here is CATGTGSYQPQHF. CDR3 DNA: TGTGCCACCGGGACAGGGAGCTATCAGCCCCAGCATTTT.